In its sample, the clone carrying this TCR beta chain was seen a few times. Its antigen is not identified. Peripheral blood from each donor was collected in a volume of about 9.9 milliliters. These data originate in a study of blood T cells in healthy people across ages. PCR was performed a second time for about 7 to 12 cycles using a sample-barcoded 5' primer and a J-beta primer mix. TCRdb re-called the 5' RACE reads with MiXCR, one entry per CDR3 protein. The sample carries around 1,800,000 distinct CDR3 sequences, 35% to 50% recorded once. Germline CDR1 SGHVS, CDR2 FNYEAQ. Trimming pared 8 bases from V and 5 bases from J, leaving 14 bases between. The CDR3 loop spans 13 amino acids. Whole-study results and caveats: Both higher diversity and more naive CD4+ cells marked long-lived donors when set against aged donors.

This sequence was found in a human donor in good health. The chain has TRBV7-6 and TRBJ2-3, with D possibly being TRBD2 (6 bases). Material for sequencing was blood. CDR3 DNA: TGTGCCAGCCGAGATAGCGGTGGAGATACGCAGTATTTT. This codes for CASRDSGGDTQYF.